These 25 T cell receptor beta chains share one sample of origin, sequenced in a study of a mutant IDH1 vaccine in newly diagnosed glioma. The table came from immunoSEQ multiplex PCR; TCRdb's copy has only in-frame clones and leaves some out. Of about 38,000 clones in the sample, roughly 92% were seen once. As for time point: baseline, week 1 (first vaccination visit). The treatment is: pre-vaccination baseline after standard-of-care therapy. Sample: PBMCs, taken from a glioma patient treated with radiotherapy, temozolomide or both. The receptors stem from a man aged 18 to 30 with glioma.

The chain is built from TRBV5-4 and TRBJ2-1, with 9 nucleotides matching TRBD2. Germline V gene data show CDR1 as SGHNT and CDR2 as YYREEE (reference sequence). V was clipped by 2 bases and J by 0 bases; unmatched bases: 6. The CDR3 covers 17 residues. The CDR3 here is CASSFPLAGSSYNEQFF. CDR3 sequence (DNA): TGTGCCAGCAGCTTTCCCCTAGCGGGGAGCTCCTACAATGAGCAGTTCTTC.

The V and J genes are TRBV2 and TRBJ2-1; 9 nucleotides align to TRBD1. Germline assignment: CDR1 SNHLY and CDR2 FYNNEI. The J segment lost 2 bases and the V segment lost 11 bases, leaving 4 bases of the junction unmatched. This CDR3 is 13 amino acids long. CDR3 in amino acids: CAGNRGPYNEQFF. CDR3 in DNA: TGTGCCGGTAACAGGGGGCCCTACAATGAGCAGTTCTTC.

The chain has TRBV5-4 and TRBJ2-1; 8 positions agree with TRBD2. CDR1 is SGHNT and CDR2 is YYREEE in the germline V gene (reference sequence). This CDR3 is built from 14 residues. V shed 1 base, J shed 7 bases, and the junction held 4 bases outside the gene matches. CDR3 coding DNA: TGTGCCAGCAGCTTGACCGGGACTAGTAATGAGCAGTTCTTC. Its translation: CASSLTGTSNEQFF.

The rearrangement links TRBV14 to TRBJ2-7, with 8 positions matching TRBD1. In germline, CDR1 is SGHDN, CDR2 FVKESK. The CDR3 is 15 amino acids. The junction had 11 bases not matched to a gene; V was cut back by 3 bases and J by 7 bases. The CDR3 nucleotides read TGTGCCAGCAGCCAGCTAGGCCAGGGGGCGAGGGAGCAGTACTTC. Protein product: CASSQLGQGAREQYF.

The chain recombines TRBV6-5 with TRBJ2-7, with a tentative D call TRBD1 (6 bases). The CDR3 runs 12 residues. V lost 7 bases to trimming and J lost 0 bases, with 7 bases between them. Germline values: CDR1 MNHEY, CDR2 SVGAGI. The CDR3 sequence: CASMDSSYEQYF. CDR3 nucleotides: TGTGCCAGCATGGACAGCTCCTACGAGCAGTACTTC.

The CDR3 reads CASSIARLAGYNEQFF. The CDR3, as DNA: TGTGCCAGTAGTATAGCAAGACTAGCGGGATACAATGAGCAGTTCTTC. V is TRBV19 and J is TRBJ2-1; 11 nucleotides align to TRBD2. Per the germline V gene, CDR1 is LNHDA and CDR2 is SQIVND (reference sequence). Trimming removed 1 base from V and 4 bases from J; junction bases left unmatched: 3. The CDR3 runs to 16 residues.

The J gene is TRBJ1-4, the V gene TRBV4-3; D call uncertain. Germline CDR1 LGHNA, CDR2 YSLEER. Trimming left V 6 bases short and J 7 bases short, with 12 bases between. CDR3 length: 13 residues. CDR3 sequence: CASSDPRGEKLFF. CDR3 bases: TGCGCCAGCAGTGATCCCCGGGGTGAAAAACTGTTTTTT.

The genes are TRBV27 and TRBJ2-7; D may be TRBD1 (6 bases). The V end was cut by 2 bases, the J end by 2 bases, with 7 bases between. This CDR3 contains 13 residues. CDR1 MNHEY and CDR2 SMNVEV come from the germline V gene (reference sequence). CDR3 bases: TGTGCCAGCAGTTTAGAGGGGGCCTACGAGCAGTACTTC. Encoded protein: CASSLEGAYEQYF.

The genes are TRBV21-1 and TRBJ1-5. TRBV21-1 is classified as a pseudogene. This CDR3 contains 16 residues. The CDR3 protein is CASSKGEEHSNQPQHF. The CDR3, as DNA: TGTGCCAGCAGCAAAGGGGAAGAACATAGCAATCAGCCCCAGCATTTT.

This chain links TRBV6-5 with TRBJ1-5, with 8 bases identical to TRBD1. J gave up 6 bases and V 5 bases, and 3 bases lay outside the gene matches. CDR1 and CDR2 from the germline V gene are MNHEY and SVGAGI. The CDR3 covers 13 residues. Here the CDR3 reads CASSPGGGQPQHF. CDR3 coding DNA: TGTGCCAGCAGTCCAGGGGGCGGTCAGCCCCAGCATTTT.

This clone appeared once. The chain has TRBV20-1 and TRBJ1-1, with D unresolved. There are 11 residues in the CDR3. Germline CDR1 is DFQATT and CDR2 is SNEGSKA (reference sequence). Trimming removed 3 bases at V and 3 bases at J, with 5 bases between. CDR3 DNA sequence: TGCAGTGCTAGTATGTACACTGAAGCTTTCTTT. Translation: CSASMYTEAFF.

The genes are TRBV30 and TRBJ2-5, with D perhaps given as TRBD1 or TRBD2 (6 bases each). CDR3 size: 12 residues. Trimming stripped 8 bases from V and 6 bases from J, with 16 bases between. Germline CDR1 is GTSNPN and CDR2 is SVGIG (reference sequence). CDR3 amino acids: CAGDGGTKTQYF. The DNA for the CDR3 is TGTGCCGGGGATGGAGGGACAAAGACCCAGTACTTC. Variable domain in full (rest from reference TRBV30 and TRBJ2-5): SQTIHQWPATLVQPVGSPLSLECTVEGTSNPNLYWYRQAAGRGLQLLFYSVGIGQISSEVPQNLSASRPQDRQFILSSKKLLLSDSGFYLCAGDGGTKTQYFGPGTRLLVL.

This chain connects TRBV6-5 to TRBJ1-5; D possibly corresponds to TRBD1 (6 bases). CDR3 length: 16 residues. V was pared by 4 bases and J by 4 bases, with 17 bases between. The germline V gene has CDR1 MNHEY and CDR2 SVGAGI. The CDR3 loop is CASSSPGLGANQPQHF. CDR3 DNA sequence: TGTGCCAGCAGTTCCCCGGGTCTGGGGGCTAATCAGCCCCAGCATTTT.

The genes are TRBV2 and TRBJ2-4; D could derive from TRBD1 or TRBD2 (5 bases each). In germline, CDR1 is SNHLY, CDR2 FYNNEI. The V end lost 6 bases, the J end lost 0 bases, and 9 bases lay between the germline ends. The CDR3 loop spans 14 amino acids. CDR3 in DNA: TGTGCCAGCAGCATGGGGGTAGCCAAAAACATTCAGTACTTC. Its protein product is CASSMGVAKNIQYF.

The chain carries TRBV30 and TRBJ1-3; the D gene is possibly TRBD1 (5 bases). CDR1 is GTSNPN and CDR2 is SVGIG in the germline V gene (reference sequence). The CDR3 runs to 17 residues. Trimming removed 4 bases from V and 0 bases from J, with 19 bases in between. Here the CDR3 DNA reads TGTGCCTGGAAGGGGTTCGCTCCCCGGGGCTCTGGAAACACCATATATTTT. This sequence encodes CAWKGFAPRGSGNTIYF.

The rearrangement links TRBV4-1 to TRBJ1-3; D is undetermined. The CDR3 is made up of 16 amino acids. The V end was cut by 0 bases, the J end by 4 bases, with 13 bases between. Germline values: CDR1 MGHRA, CDR2 YSYEKL. CDR3 sequence: CASSQETAGRGNTIYF. CDR3 DNA sequence: TGCGCCAGCAGCCAAGAGACGGCGGGTCGCGGAAACACCATATATTTT.

This chain links TRBV29-1 with TRBJ1-1, with 9 nucleotides matching TRBD1. Germline V gene lookup returns CDR1 SQVTM and CDR2 ANQGSEA. CDR3 length: 12 residues. V was clipped by 6 bases and J by 6 bases; unmatched bases: 5. As DNA, the CDR3 is TGCAGCGTACGACAGGGGGTTTCTGAAGCTTTCTTT. Its protein is CSVRQGVSEAFF.

The chain combines TRBV5-8 with TRBJ2-3; D is uncertain. Germline-derived CDR1 and CDR2 are SGHTS and YDEGEE. Between the trimmed V and J ends, which lost 0 bases and 6 bases, there was a span of 14 bases. This CDR3 spans 15 amino acids. CDR3 region: CASSLGGGWRDTQYF. The CDR3 DNA follows: TGTGCCAGCAGCTTGGGTGGCGGTTGGCGCGATACGCAGTATTTT.

The V gene is TRBV15, the J gene TRBJ2-1; 8 bases are shared with TRBD2. V gave up 0 bases and J gave up 1 base; unmatched junction bases: 5. CDR3 length equals 17 residues. Germline values: CDR1 LNHNV, CDR2 YYDKDF (reference sequence). In nucleotides, the CDR3 is TGTGCCACCAGCAGAGAGTCGGCGGGAGGTTCCTACAATGAGCAGTTCTTC. It encodes CATSRESAGGSYNEQFF. Supplemented by reference TRBV15 and TRBJ2-1, the full variable domain reads DAMVIQNPRYQVTQFGKPVTLSCSQTLNHNVMYWYQQKSSQAPKLLFHYYDKDFNNEADTPDNFQSRRPNTSFCFLDIRSPGLGDTAMYLCATSRESAGGSYNEQFFGPGTRLTVL.

This clone was detected only once. V usage is TRBV4-1 and J usage is TRBJ2-2; 10 bases match TRBD2. V lost 4 bases, J lost 5 bases, and 13 bases stayed unmatched. From germline, CDR1 is MGHRA and CDR2 YSYEKL. The CDR3 has 18 residues. The CDR3 DNA reads TGCGCCAGCAGCCCAGGGGGGCTAGCGGGAGTGGGGACCGGGGAGCTGTTTTTT. It translates to CASSPGGLAGVGTGELFF.

This clone showed up just once. This rearrangement joins TRBV5-1 to TRBJ1-2; D is unresolved. From germline, CDR1 is SGHRS and CDR2 YFSETQ. CDR3 length: 14 amino acids. The V end lost 0 bases, the J end lost 8 bases, and 14 bases lay between the germline ends. The chain's CDR3 is CASSLGGRSEGYTF. In nucleotides, the CDR3 is TGCGCCAGCAGCTTGGGCGGCAGGTCGGAGGGCTACACCTTC.

The chain has TRBV21-1 and TRBJ1-5; the DNA was not used to check the table's D call, TRBD1. TRBV21-1 is assigned pseudogene status. The CDR3 covers 15 residues. For the CDR3, the DNA is TGTGCCAGCCGGAATCAGGAATCGGGCAATCAGCCCCAGCATTTT. Its translation is CASRNQESGNQPQHF.

The V gene is TRBV27, the J gene TRBJ1-5; D is unclear. CDR1 and CDR2 (germline): MNHEY, SMNVEV (reference sequence). This CDR3 is 17 amino acids long. The ends were cut back, 5 bases at V and 0 bases at J, with 17 bases in the middle. DNA for the CDR3: TGTGCCAGCAGTGTCCGGACGGAGGACCATAGCAATCAGCCCCAGCATTTT. Translated, it gives CASSVRTEDHSNQPQHF.

V gene TRBV4-1 combines with J gene TRBJ1-6; TRBD1 aligns across 7 bases. The junction had 7 bases not matched to a gene; V was cut back by 4 bases and J by 7 bases. The CDR3 covers 15 residues. From germline, CDR1 is MGHRA and CDR2 YSYEKL. CDR3 nucleotide sequence: TGCGCCAGCAGCCGAGTTGACAGGGAGAATTCACCCCTCCACTTT. Protein: CASSRVDRENSPLHF.

The genes are TRBV21-1 and TRBJ2-2; the table gives TRBD2 as D, unverified against the DNA. TRBV21-1 is deemed a pseudogene. The CDR3 has 13 residues. CDR3 residues: CASSKEGGRELFF. Here the CDR3 DNA reads TGTGCCAGCAGCAAAGAGGGCGGGAGGGAACTGTTTTTT.